What follows are 2 T cell receptor beta chains derived from one specimen sequenced in a study of blood T cell repertoires in COVID-19. Method: immunoSEQ multiplex PCR; TCRdb's copy keeps in-frame clones and lacks some. Here the sample spans roughly 360,000 clones, over 80% being singletons. Sequencing input: PBMCs or T cells enriched from blood (not recorded which). These TCRs come from a woman aged 50 to 60 who had recovered from COVID-19.

V usage is TRBV3-1 (or the pseudogene TRBV3-2) and J usage is TRBJ1-1; perhaps TRBD1 as D (5 bases). CDR3 length: 13 amino acids. Trimming removed 4 bases at V and 5 bases at J, with 11 bases between. Germline V CDR1 and CDR2: LGHDT, YNNKEL (reference sequence). In DNA, the CDR3 is TGTGCCAGCAGCCCGTATCGGGGGACTGAAGCTTTCTTT. Residues: CASSPYRGTEAFF.

This clone has more than one count but fewer than ten. The CDR3 nucleotides read TGCGCCAGCAGCCAAGATGTAGGGACAGGAGTCTTCAATGAAAAACTGTTTTTT. It encodes CASSQDVGTGVFNEKLFF. The chain carries TRBV4-3 and TRBJ1-4, with TRBD1 matching over 8 bases. V shed 0 bases, J shed 5 bases, and the junction held 11 bases outside the gene matches. The germline CDR1 and CDR2 sequences are LGHNA and YSLEER. The CDR3 totals 18 residues.